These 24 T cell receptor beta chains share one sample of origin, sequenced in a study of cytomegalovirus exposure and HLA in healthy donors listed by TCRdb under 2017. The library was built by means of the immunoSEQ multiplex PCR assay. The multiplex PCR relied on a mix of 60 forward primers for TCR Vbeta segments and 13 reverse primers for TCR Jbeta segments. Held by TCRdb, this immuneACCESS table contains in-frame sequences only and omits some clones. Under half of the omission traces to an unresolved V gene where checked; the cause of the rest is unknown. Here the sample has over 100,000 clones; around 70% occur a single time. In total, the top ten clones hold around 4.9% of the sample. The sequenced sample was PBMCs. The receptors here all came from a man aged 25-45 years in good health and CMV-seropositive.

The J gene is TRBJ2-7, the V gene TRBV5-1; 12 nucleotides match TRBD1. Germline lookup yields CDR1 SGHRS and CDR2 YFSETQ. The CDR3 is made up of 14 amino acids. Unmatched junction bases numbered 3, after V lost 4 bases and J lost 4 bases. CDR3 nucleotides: TGCGCCAGCAGCAGGGGACAGGGGGCATACGAGCAGTACTTC. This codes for CASSRGQGAYEQYF.

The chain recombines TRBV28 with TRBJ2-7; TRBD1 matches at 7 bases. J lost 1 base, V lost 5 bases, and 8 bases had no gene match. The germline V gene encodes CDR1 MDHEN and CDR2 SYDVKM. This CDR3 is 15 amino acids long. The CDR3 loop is CASSGRQGFSYEQYF. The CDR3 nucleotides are TGTGCCAGCAGTGGACGACAGGGTTTTTCCTACGAGCAGTACTTC.

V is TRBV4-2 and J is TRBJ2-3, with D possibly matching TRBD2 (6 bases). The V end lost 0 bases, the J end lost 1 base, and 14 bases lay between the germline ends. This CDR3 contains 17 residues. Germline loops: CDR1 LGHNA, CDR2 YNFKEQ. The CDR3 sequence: CASSQDRTGGGTDTQYF. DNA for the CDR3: TGTGCCAGCAGCCAAGATCGGACTGGCGGGGGCACAGATACGCAGTATTTT.

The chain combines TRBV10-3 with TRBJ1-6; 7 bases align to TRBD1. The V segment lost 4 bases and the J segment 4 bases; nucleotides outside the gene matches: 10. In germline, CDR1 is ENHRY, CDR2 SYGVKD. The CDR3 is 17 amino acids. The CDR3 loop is CAISGTGAPFYNSPLHF. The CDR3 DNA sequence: TGTGCCATCAGTGGTACAGGGGCCCCCTTTTATAATTCACCCCTCCACTTT.

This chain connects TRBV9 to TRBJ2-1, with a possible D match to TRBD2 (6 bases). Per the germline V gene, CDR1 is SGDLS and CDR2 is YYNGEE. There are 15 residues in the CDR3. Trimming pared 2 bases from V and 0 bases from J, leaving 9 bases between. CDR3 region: CASSVEGISYNEQFF. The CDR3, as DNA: TGTGCCAGCAGCGTGGAGGGAATCTCCTACAATGAGCAGTTCTTC.

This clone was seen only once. CDR3 region: CASSIEAYGYTF. The CDR3 nucleotides read TGTGCCAGTAGTATAGAGGCCTATGGCTACACCTTC. V usage is TRBV19 and J usage is TRBJ1-2; D is ambiguous. In germline, CDR1 is LNHDA, CDR2 SQIVND (reference sequence). Trimming shortened V by 0 bases and J by 4 bases, and 3 bases separated the two germline ends. This CDR3 region has 12 residues.

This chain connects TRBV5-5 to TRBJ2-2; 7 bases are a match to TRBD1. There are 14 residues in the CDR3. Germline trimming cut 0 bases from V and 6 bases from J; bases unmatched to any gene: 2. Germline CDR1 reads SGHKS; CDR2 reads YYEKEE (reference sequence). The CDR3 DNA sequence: TGTGCCAGCAGCTTGGGACAGGGCCCCGGGGAGCTGTTTTTT. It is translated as CASSLGQGPGELFF.

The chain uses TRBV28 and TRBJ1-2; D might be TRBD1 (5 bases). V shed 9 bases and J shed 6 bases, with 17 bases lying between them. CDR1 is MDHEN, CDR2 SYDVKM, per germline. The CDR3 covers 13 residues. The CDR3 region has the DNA TGTGCCAGTTCTGTCGGCAGGGAGGATGGCTACACCTTC. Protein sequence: CASSVGREDGYTF.

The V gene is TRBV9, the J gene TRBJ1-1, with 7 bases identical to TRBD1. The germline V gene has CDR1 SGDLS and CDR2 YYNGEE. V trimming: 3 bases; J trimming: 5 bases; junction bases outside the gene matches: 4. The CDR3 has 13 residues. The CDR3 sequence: CASSATGRTEAFF. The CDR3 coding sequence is TGTGCCAGCAGCGCGACAGGGAGGACTGAAGCTTTCTTT.

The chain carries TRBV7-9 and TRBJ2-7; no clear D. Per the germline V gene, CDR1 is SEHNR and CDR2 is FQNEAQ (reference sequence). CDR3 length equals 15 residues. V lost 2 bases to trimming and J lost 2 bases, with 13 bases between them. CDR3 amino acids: CASSLFTAPPYEQYF. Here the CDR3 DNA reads TGTGCCAGCAGCTTATTTACCGCGCCCCCCTACGAGCAGTACTTC.

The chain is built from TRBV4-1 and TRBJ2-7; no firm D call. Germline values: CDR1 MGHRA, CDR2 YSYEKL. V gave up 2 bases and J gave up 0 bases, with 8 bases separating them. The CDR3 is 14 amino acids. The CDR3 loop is CASSQLPSSYEQYF. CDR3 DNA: TGCGCCAGCAGCCAACTTCCTAGCTCCTACGAGCAGTACTTC.

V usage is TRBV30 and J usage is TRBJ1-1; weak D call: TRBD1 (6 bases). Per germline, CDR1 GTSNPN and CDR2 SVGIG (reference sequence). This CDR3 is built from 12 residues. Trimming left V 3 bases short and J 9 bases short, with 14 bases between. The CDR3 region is CAWRTQRGKAFF. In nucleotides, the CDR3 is TGTGCCTGGAGAACTCAAAGGGGGAAAGCTTTCTTT. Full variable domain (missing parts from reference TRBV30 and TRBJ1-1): SQTIHQWPATLVQPVGSPLSLECTVEGTSNPNLYWYRQAAGRGLQLLFYSVGIGQISSEVPQNLSASRPQDRQFILSSKKLLLSDSGFYLCAWRTQRGKAFFGQGTRLTVV.

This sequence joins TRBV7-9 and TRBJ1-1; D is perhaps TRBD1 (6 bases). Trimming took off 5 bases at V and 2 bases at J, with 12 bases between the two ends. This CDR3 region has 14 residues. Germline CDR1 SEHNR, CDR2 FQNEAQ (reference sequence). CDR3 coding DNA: TGTGCCAGCAGCCAGGGGCAGGGTAACACTGAAGCTTTCTTT. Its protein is CASSQGQGNTEAFF.

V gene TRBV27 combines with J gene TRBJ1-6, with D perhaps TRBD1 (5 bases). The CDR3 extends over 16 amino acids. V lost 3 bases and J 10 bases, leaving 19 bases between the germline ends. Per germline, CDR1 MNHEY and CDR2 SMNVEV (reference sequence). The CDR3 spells CASSLSVSGVRSPLHF. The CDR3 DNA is TGTGCCAGCAGTTTGTCTGTATCGGGGGTACGGTCACCCCTCCACTTT.

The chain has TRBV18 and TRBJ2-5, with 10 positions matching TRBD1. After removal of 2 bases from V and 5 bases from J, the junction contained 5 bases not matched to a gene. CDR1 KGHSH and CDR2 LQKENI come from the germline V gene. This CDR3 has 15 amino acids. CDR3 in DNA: TGTGCCAGCTCACCAGGGGGACAGGGGCCCGAGACCCAGTACTTC. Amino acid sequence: CASSPGGQGPETQYF.

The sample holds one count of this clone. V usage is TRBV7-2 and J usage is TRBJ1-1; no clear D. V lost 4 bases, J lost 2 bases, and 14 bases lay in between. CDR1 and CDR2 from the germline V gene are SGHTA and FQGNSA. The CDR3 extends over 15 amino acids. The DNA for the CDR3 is TGTGCCAGCAGCTCCCTAGGCACCCTTAACACTGAAGCTTTCTTT. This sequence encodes CASSSLGTLNTEAFF.

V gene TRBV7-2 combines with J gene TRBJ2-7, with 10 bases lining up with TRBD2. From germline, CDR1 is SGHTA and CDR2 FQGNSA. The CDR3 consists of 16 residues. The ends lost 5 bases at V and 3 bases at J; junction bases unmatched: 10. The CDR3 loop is CASSLYAASGGYEQYF. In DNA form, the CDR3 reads TGTGCCAGCAGCCTCTACGCGGCTAGCGGGGGCTACGAGCAGTACTTC.

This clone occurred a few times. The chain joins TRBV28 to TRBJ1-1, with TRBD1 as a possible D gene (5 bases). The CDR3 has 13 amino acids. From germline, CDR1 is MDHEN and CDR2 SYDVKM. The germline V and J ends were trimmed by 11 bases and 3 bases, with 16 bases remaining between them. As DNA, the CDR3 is TGTGCCGGGTGGGCGCCGGGGGACACTGAAGCTTTCTTT. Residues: CAGWAPGDTEAFF.

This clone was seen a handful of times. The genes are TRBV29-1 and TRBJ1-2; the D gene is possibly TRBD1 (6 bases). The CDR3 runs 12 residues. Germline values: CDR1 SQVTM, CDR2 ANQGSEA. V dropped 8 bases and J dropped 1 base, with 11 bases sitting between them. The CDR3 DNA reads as TGCAGCACCGGGGACAATAACTATGGCTACACCTTC. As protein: CSTGDNNYGYTF.

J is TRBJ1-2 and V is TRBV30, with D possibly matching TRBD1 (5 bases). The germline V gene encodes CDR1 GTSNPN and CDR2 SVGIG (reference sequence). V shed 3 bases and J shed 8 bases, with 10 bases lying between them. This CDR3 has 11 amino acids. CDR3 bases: TGTGCCTGGAGCGGCGGGGGAGGCTACACCTTC. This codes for CAWSGGGGYTF.

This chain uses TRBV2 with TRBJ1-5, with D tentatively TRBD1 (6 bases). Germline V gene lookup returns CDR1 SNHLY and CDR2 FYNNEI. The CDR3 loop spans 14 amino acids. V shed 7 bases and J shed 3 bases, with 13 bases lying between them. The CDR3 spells CASKTGQINQPQHF. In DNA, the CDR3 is TGTGCCAGCAAGACTGGACAGATCAATCAGCCCCAGCATTTT.

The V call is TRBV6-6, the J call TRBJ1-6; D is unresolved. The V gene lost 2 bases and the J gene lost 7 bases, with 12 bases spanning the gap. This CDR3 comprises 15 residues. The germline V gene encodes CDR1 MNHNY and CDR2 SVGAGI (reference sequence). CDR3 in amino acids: CASSYGTTVNSPLHF. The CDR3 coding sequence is TGTGCCAGCAGTTACGGCACTACGGTGAATTCACCCCTCCACTTT.

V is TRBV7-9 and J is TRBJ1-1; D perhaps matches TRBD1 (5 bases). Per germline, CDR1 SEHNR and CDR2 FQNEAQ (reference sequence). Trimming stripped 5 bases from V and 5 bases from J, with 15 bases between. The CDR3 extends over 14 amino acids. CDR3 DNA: TGTGCCAGCAGCCGAATACCGGGGGGTACTGAAGCTTTCTTT. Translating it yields CASSRIPGGTEAFF. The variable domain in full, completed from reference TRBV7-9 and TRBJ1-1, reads DTGVSQNPRHKITKRGQNVTFRCDPISEHNRLYWYRQTLGQGPEFLTYFQNEAQLEKSRLLSDRFSAERPKGSFSTLEIQRTEQGDSAMYLCASSRIPGGTEAFFGQGTRLTVV.

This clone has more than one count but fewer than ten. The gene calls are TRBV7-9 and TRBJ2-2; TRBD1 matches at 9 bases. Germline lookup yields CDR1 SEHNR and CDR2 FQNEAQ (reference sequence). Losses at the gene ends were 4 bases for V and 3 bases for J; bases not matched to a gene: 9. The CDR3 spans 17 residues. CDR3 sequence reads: CASSSPGGTGYTGELFF. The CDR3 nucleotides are TGTGCCAGCAGCTCCCCCGGAGGGACAGGGTACACCGGGGAGCTGTTTTTT.